This passage covers 23 T cell receptor beta chains from one sample sequenced in a study of OX40 agonist ivuxolimab in advanced cancers. The assay was immunoSEQ multiplex PCR, and TCRdb's table has in-frame clones only and misses some. This sample has over 80,000 clones; approximately 87% occur once, and the top ten carry around 4.5%. The sequenced sample was CD4+ or CD8+ T cells sorted from blood, obtained in a trial of the OX40 agonist ivuxolimab. The receptors derive from an adult with an advanced solid tumor such as melanoma, head and neck, liver or kidney cancer.

The chain combines TRBV5-4 with TRBJ2-5; possible D gene TRBD2, 6 bases. V lost 0 bases, J lost 4 bases, and 13 bases lay in between. CDR3 length: 15 residues. Germline V CDR1 and CDR2: SGHNT, YYREEE (reference sequence). CDR3 nucleotide sequence: TGTGCCAGCAGCTTGGATCCGGGAGCCCGAGAGACCCAGTACTTC. It codes for CASSLDPGARETQYF. The complete variable domain, with remaining parts taken from reference TRBV5-4 and TRBJ2-5, reads ETGVTQSPTHLIKTRGQQVTLRCSSQSGHNTVSWYQQALGQGPQFIFQYYREEENGRGNFPPRFSGLQFPNYSSELNVNALELDDSALYLCASSLDPGARETQYFGPGTRLLVL.

The CDR3 DNA reads as TGTGCCAGTAGTATAGATGAAGGGGGCTTATATGGCTACACCTTC. Amino acid sequence: CASSIDEGGLYGYTF. The V gene is TRBV19, the J gene TRBJ1-2; 7 positions match TRBD1. This CDR3 contains 15 residues. The germline gives CDR1 LNHDA, CDR2 SQIVND (reference sequence). The ends lost 0 bases at V and 5 bases at J; junction bases unmatched: 6. Based on the CDR3 plus reference TRBV19 and TRBJ1-2, the full variable domain is DGGITQSPKYLFRKEGQNVTLSCEQNLNHDAMYWYRQDPGQGLRLIYYSQIVNDFQKGDIAEGYSVSREKKESFPLTVTSAQKNPTAFYLCASSIDEGGLYGYTFGSGTRLTVV.

V and J are TRBV20-1 and TRBJ1-4; D is undetermined. This CDR3 has 11 residues. The ends were cut back, 6 bases at V and 5 bases at J, with 7 bases in the middle. The germline gives CDR1 DFQATT, CDR2 SNEGSKA (reference sequence). This CDR3 reads CSAPGNEKLFF. CDR3 DNA sequence: TGCAGTGCCCCCGGGAATGAAAAACTGTTTTTT.

The chain uses TRBV5-4 and TRBJ2-2; D is possibly TRBD1 (5 bases). Germline V gives CDR1 SGHNT, CDR2 YYREEE (reference sequence). The CDR3 is 15 residues long. The V end lost 7 bases, the J end lost 3 bases, and 16 bases lay between the germline ends. The CDR3 region has the DNA TGTGCCAGCGCCCGGATGGGGCCCGACACCGGGGAGCTGTTTTTT. This codes for CASARMGPDTGELFF.

The gene calls are TRBV19 and TRBJ1-3; D is possibly TRBD1 (6 bases). Trimming took off 4 bases at V and 0 bases at J, with 10 bases between the two ends. The CDR3 runs to 15 residues. CDR1 is LNHDA, CDR2 SQIVND, per germline (reference sequence). CDR3 bases: TGTGCCAGTAGTACAACAGGGTCCTCTGGAAACACCATATATTTT. Translating gives CASSTTGSSGNTIYF.

The gene calls are TRBV15 and TRBJ2-5, with unresolved D. Germline assignment: CDR1 LNHNV and CDR2 YYDKDF (reference sequence). V shed 1 base and J shed 2 bases, with 8 bases lying between them. The length of the CDR3 is 14 residues. CDR3 coding DNA: TGTGCCACCAGCAGAGGCACTCAACAAGAGACCCAGTACTTC. This sequence encodes CATSRGTQQETQYF.

This chain connects TRBV9 to TRBJ1-5, with D perhaps TRBD1 (6 bases). The germline CDR1 and CDR2 sequences are SGDLS and YYNGEE. The CDR3 extends over 16 amino acids. Trimming cost V 3 bases and J 1 base, with 14 bases left between them. The CDR3 spells CASSETGLGSNQPQHF. The CDR3 region has the DNA TGTGCCAGCAGCGAAACAGGGCTAGGGAGCAATCAGCCCCAGCATTTT.

The sample holds a few counts of this clone. The chain uses TRBV11-2 and TRBJ2-7; D possibly matches TRBD1 or TRBD2 (5 bases each). Trimming shortened V by 3 bases and J by 7 bases, and 19 bases separated the two germline ends. Germline V lookup: CDR1 SGHAT, CDR2 FQNNGV. This CDR3 region has 15 residues. CDR3 protein: CASSLSGGNTFEQYF. In nucleotides, the CDR3 is TGTGCCAGCAGCTTGTCTGGGGGTAACACGTTTGAGCAGTACTTC.

The CDR3 sequence is CASSSVSGIGNEQFF. As DNA, the CDR3 is TGCGCCAGCAGCAGCGTTAGCGGGATCGGGAATGAGCAGTTCTTC. The chain employs TRBV5-1 and TRBJ2-1, with 8 bases matching TRBD2. The CDR3 is 15 amino acids. Germline CDR1 reads SGHRS; CDR2 reads YFSETQ. The trim removed 4 bases at V and 7 bases at J, leaving 10 bases unmatched. Together with reference TRBV5-1 and TRBJ2-1, the CDR3 gives the full variable domain: KAGVTQTPRYLIKTRGQQVTLSCSPISGHRSVSWYQQTPGQGLQFLFEYFSETQRNKGNFPGRFSGRQFSNSRSEMNVSTLELGDSALYLCASSSVSGIGNEQFFGPGTRLTVL.

This rearrangement joins TRBV27 to TRBJ1-1; TRBD1 is a possible D gene (6 bases). Trimming took 3 bases from V and 5 from J, leaving 25 bases between them. CDR1 and CDR2 from the germline V gene are MNHEY and SMNVEV (reference sequence). This CDR3 is 18 amino acids long. The CDR3 DNA follows: TGTGCCAGCAGTTTCCGTCAAGCAGCAGGGGCGGTGGGAACTGAAGCTTTCTTT. This translates into CASSFRQAAGAVGTEAFF.

The V and J genes are TRBV5-4 and TRBJ1-2, with a possible D match to TRBD1 (5 bases). The CDR3 has 14 amino acids. The V gene lost 0 bases and the J gene lost 7 bases, with 13 bases spanning the gap. From germline, CDR1 is SGHNT and CDR2 YYREEE (reference sequence). CDR3 nucleotide sequence: TGTGCCAGCAGCTTGGCGGCCAGGGCGGGTGGCTACACCTTC. It translates to CASSLAARAGGYTF.

CDR3 region: CASALGTASAYEQYF. In DNA, the CDR3 is TGCGCCAGCGCCCTCGGGACAGCCTCCGCCTACGAGCAGTACTTC. This chain links TRBV5-1 with TRBJ2-7, with 7 bases matching TRBD1. The trim removed 7 bases at V and 2 bases at J, leaving 12 bases unmatched. Per the germline V gene, CDR1 is SGHRS and CDR2 is YFSETQ. The CDR3 is made up of 15 amino acids.

This clone was counted a few times. V and J are TRBV20-1 and TRBJ2-5, with TRBD1 as a possible D gene (5 bases). Trimming took 6 bases from V and 8 from J, leaving 10 bases between them. Germline-derived CDR1 and CDR2 are DFQATT and SNEGSKA (reference sequence). The CDR3 contains 10 residues. The CDR3 loop reads CSAPQGTQYF. Written as DNA, the CDR3 is TGCAGTGCCCCCCAGGGAACCCAGTACTTC.

V is TRBV7-6 and J is TRBJ2-3; maybe TRBD2 (5 bases). The CDR3 is made up of 13 amino acids. Germline V gives CDR1 SGHVS, CDR2 FNYEAQ. V was trimmed by 5 bases and J by 1 base, leaving 7 bases between them. CDR3 amino acids: CASSGRGTDTQYF. The CDR3 bases are TGTGCCAGCAGCGGGAGAGGCACAGATACGCAGTATTTT.

The chain has TRBV28 and TRBJ1-6; the D is unclear. There are 14 residues in the CDR3. V was trimmed by 2 bases and J by 10 bases, leaving 12 bases between them. Germline V lookup: CDR1 MDHEN, CDR2 SYDVKM. As DNA, the CDR3 is TGTGCCAGCAGTTTAATCGGCGGGTACTCACCCCTCCACTTT. This codes for CASSLIGGYSPLHF.

The chain has TRBV30 and TRBJ2-3; D is possibly TRBD1 (6 bases). CDR1 GTSNPN and CDR2 SVGIG come from the germline V gene (reference sequence). This CDR3 has 13 residues. V dropped 0 bases and J dropped 7 bases, with 11 bases sitting between them. The CDR3, as DNA: TGTGCCTGGAGTGTACAGGGCATTAATACGCAGTATTTT. Translation: CAWSVQGINTQYF.

The chain uses TRBV18 and TRBJ2-1; weak D call: TRBD2 (5 bases). Germline V CDR1 and CDR2: KGHSH, LQKENI. This CDR3 has 15 residues. Trimming removed 6 bases from V and 1 base from J, with 13 bases in between. CDR3 nucleotide sequence: TGTGCCAGCTCCCCGGGTAGGGAGTCCTACAATGAGCAGTTCTTC. Its protein is CASSPGRESYNEQFF.

The chain links TRBV19 to TRBJ2-3; no clear D gene. Germline CDR1 LNHDA, CDR2 SQIVND (reference sequence). The V end was cut by 3 bases, the J end by 4 bases, with 8 bases between. This CDR3 contains 13 residues. CDR3 loop: CASSMGWADTQYF. CDR3 sequence (DNA): TGTGCCAGTAGTATGGGGTGGGCAGATACGCAGTATTTT. The full variable domain, its missing parts supplied by reference TRBV19 and TRBJ2-3, is DGGITQSPKYLFRKEGQNVTLSCEQNLNHDAMYWYRQDPGQGLRLIYYSQIVNDFQKGDIAEGYSVSREKKESFPLTVTSAQKNPTAFYLCASSMGWADTQYFGPGTRLTVL.

This rearrangement joins TRBV5-4 to TRBJ2-2; 8 bases are a match to TRBD2. V shed 4 bases and J 0 bases; nucleotides not matched to a gene: 8. This CDR3 is built from 17 residues. Germline assignment: CDR1 SGHNT and CDR2 YYREEE (reference sequence). The DNA for the CDR3 is TGTGCCAGCAGCCCGGGACTAGAGGCGACGAACACCGGGGAGCTGTTTTTT. This codes for CASSPGLEATNTGELFF.

This clone was found a few times. Here the CDR3 reads CASSFPRFDQPQHF. As DNA, the CDR3 is TGTGCCAGCAGTTTCCCTAGGTTTGATCAGCCCCAGCATTTT. The V gene is TRBV28, the J gene TRBJ1-5; no clear D. Looked up from germline, CDR1 is MDHEN and CDR2 is SYDVKM. The CDR3 covers 14 residues. V dropped 3 bases and J dropped 5 bases, with 11 bases sitting between them.

This chain uses TRBV19 with TRBJ1-2; the D is unclear. V was clipped by 5 bases and J by 6 bases, with 13 bases between them. The CDR3 extends over 13 amino acids. The V gene's germline CDR1 is LNHDA and CDR2 SQIVND (reference sequence). CDR3 loop: CASSRDGGDGYTF. The CDR3 nucleotides are TGTGCCAGTAGTCGAGATGGCGGCGATGGCTACACCTTC.

A single count supports this clone. This rearrangement joins TRBV7-3 to TRBJ2-3; 11 bases match TRBD2. V lost 5 bases, J lost 4 bases, and 8 bases stayed unmatched. CDR1 and CDR2 (germline): SGHTA, FQGTGA. The CDR3 is made up of 16 amino acids. The CDR3 nucleotides read TGTGCCAGCAGCGCTTCTAGCGGGAGGTCCGCAGATACGCAGTATTTT. Residues: CASSASSGRSADTQYF.

The V and J genes are TRBV25-1 and TRBJ1-2, with unresolved D. Per the germline V gene, CDR1 is MGHDK and CDR2 is SYGVNS. The CDR3 contains 13 residues. The V and J ends lost 3 bases and 8 bases respectively, with 13 bases between them. CDR3 amino acids: CASSDRRTYGYTF. CDR3 bases: TGTGCCAGCAGTGACAGACGGACCTACGGCTACACCTTC.